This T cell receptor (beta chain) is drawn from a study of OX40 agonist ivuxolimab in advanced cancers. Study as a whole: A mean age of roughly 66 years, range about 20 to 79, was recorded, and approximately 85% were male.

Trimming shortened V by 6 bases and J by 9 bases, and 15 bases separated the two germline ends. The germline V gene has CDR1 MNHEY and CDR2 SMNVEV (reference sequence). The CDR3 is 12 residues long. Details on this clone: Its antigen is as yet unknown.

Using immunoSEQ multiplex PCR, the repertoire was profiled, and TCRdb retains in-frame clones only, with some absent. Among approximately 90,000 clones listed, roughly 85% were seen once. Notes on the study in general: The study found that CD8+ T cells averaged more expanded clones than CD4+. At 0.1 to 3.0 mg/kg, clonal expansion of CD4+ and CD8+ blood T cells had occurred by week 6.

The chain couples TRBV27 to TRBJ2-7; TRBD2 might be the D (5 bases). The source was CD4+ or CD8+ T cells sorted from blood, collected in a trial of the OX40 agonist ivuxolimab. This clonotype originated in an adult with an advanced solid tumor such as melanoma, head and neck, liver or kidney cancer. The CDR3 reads CASRGSAGGQYF. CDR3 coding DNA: TGTGCCAGCAGGGGGTCGGCGGGTGGGCAGTACTTC.